This T cell receptor (beta chain) was captured in a study of T cells after yellow fever vaccination. V gave up 3 bases and J gave up 4 bases, with 15 bases separating them. The CDR3 covers 14 residues. CDR1 is DFQATT and CDR2 is SNEGSKA in the germline V gene (reference sequence). TCRdb called the 5' RACE reads again in MiXCR, with one record for every CDR3 protein. Seen here are 450,000 to 650,000 distinct CDR3 sequences, 21% observed once, and the top ten hold about 16%. The chain uses TRBV20-1 and TRBJ2-5; D remains ambiguous. This TCR came from a man younger than 30 who received the YFV17D yellow fever vaccine. Sequencing was performed on PBMCs, taken roughly 20 days after the first yellow fever vaccination. The CDR3 coding sequence is TGCAGTGCTAGTGCCTCCGTCGAGTCAGAGACCCAGTACTTC. It codes for CSASASVESETQYF.